This T cell receptor (beta chain) came from a study of blood T cell repertoires in COVID-19. For the study at large: COVID-19 samples, acute and convalescent, were from the United States, Italy and Spain. Sources were T cells, B-cell-depleted T cells, or PBMCs; the material itself was cDNA or gDNA.

In the authors' methods: Amplification of reference gene primers was used by the study to estimate nucleated cell counts. The protocol was immunoSEQ multiplex PCR, while the TCRdb copy is restricted to in-frame clones and leaves out a portion. That table gives V, J and clone size, and the DNA gave D and trimming. The sample contains approximately 480,000 clones, approximately 92% of which appear only once. Patients of the Seattle cohort, enrolled during active infection, were followed longitudinally. Germline V gene sequence: CDR1 SGHTS, CDR2 YDEGEE. The CDR3 loop spans 15 amino acids. With V trimmed by 4 bases and J by 4 bases, 8 bases remained unmatched.

This sequence joins TRBV5-8 and TRBJ1-2; 9 bases agree with TRBD1. This TCR came from a young man with COVID-19, enrolled during active disease. Sample: peripheral blood. This CDR3 reads CASSPRAQGAYGYTF. The CDR3 DNA reads TGTGCCAGCAGCCCGAGGGCACAGGGGGCCTATGGCTACACCTTC.